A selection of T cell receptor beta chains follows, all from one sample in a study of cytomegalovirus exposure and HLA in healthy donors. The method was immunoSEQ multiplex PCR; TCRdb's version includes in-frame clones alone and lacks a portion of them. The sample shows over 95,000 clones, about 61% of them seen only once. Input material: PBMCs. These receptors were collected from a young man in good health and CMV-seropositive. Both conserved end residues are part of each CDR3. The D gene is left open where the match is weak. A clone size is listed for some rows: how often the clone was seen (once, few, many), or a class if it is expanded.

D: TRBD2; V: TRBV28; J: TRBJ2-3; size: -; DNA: TGTGCCAGCAGTGGGGGACTAGGGTGGACGCAGTATTTT; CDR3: CASSGGLGWTQYF
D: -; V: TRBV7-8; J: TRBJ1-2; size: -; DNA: TGTGCCAGCAGCTTAGCTGGCAGGGTTAACTATGGCTACACCTTC; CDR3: CASSLAGRVNYGYTF
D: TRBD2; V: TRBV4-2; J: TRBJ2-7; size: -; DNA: TGTGCCAGCAGCCCCACCGGCGGGGGTACCTACGAGCAGTACTTC; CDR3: CASSPTGGGTYEQYF
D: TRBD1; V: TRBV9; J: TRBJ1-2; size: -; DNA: TGTGCCAGCAGCGCCCGGACAGGAGGTCCGGACTATGGCTACACCTTC; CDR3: CASSARTGGPDYGYTF
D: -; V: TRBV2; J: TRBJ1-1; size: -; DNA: TGTGCCAGCAGTGCATGGGAGGATACTGAAGCTTTCTTT; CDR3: CASSAWEDTEAFF
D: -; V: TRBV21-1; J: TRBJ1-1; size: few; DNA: TGTGCCAGCATCGAGGGACAGTTAAACACTGAAGCTTTCTTT; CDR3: CASIEGQLNTEAFF
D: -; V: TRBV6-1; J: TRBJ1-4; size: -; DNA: TGTGCCAGCAGTGAAGCGGCGGATTATAATGAAAAACTGTTTTTT; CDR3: CASSEAADYNEKLFF
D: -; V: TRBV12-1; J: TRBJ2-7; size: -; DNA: TGTGCCAGCAGCCACCACAGGGGTTGCGAGCAGTACTTC; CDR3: CASSHHRGCEQYF
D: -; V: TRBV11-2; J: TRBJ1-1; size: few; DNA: TGTGCCAGCCAATATACGGACACTGAAGCTTTCTTT; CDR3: CASQYTDTEAFF
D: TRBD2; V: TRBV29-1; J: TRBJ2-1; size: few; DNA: TGCAGCGTTACTAGCGTCTCCTACAATGAGCAGTTCTTC; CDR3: CSVTSVSYNEQFF
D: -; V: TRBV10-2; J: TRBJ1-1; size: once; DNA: TGCGCCAGCAGACAGTCGCGGGTGAACACTGAAGCTTTCTTT; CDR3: CASRQSRVNTEAFF
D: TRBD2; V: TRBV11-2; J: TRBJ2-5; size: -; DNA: TGTGCCAGCAGCGCCAATGGACTGGGGGGGGAGACCCAGTACTTC; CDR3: CASSANGLGGETQYF
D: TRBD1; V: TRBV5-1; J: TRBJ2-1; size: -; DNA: TGCGCCAGCAGCGGAATCCGGGACAGGGCAATGAATGAGCAGTTCTTC; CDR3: CASSGIRDRAMNEQFF
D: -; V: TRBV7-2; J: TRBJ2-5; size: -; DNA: TGTGCCAGCAGCTTAAACGGGTATCAAGAGACCCAGTACTTC; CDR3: CASSLNGYQETQYF
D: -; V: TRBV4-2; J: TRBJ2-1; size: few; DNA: TGTGCCAGCAGCCAAGAGGGCCGAGAGCAGTTCTTC; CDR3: CASSQEGREQFF
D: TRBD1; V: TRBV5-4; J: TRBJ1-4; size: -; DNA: TGTGCCAGCAGCAGACAGGGGAACATTGAAAAACTGTTTTTT; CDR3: CASSRQGNIEKLFF
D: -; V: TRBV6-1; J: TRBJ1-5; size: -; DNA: TGTGCCAGCAGTGAAGCGGCGGCCCAGCATTTT; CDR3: CASSEAAAQHF
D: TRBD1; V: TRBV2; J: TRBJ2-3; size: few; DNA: TGTGCCAGCAGTGAATACGCTCCGGGACAGGGTGGTTTCGTGGATACGCAGTATTTT; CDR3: CASSEYAPGQGGFVDTQYF
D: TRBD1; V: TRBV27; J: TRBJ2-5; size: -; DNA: TGTGCCAGCAGTTCCCCGGGACAGGGGAGGGAGACCCAGTACTTC; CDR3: CASSSPGQGRETQYF
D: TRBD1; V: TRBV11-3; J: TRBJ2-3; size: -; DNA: TGTGCCAGCAGCTTCTTCGGACAGGGTTTAGATACGCAGTATTTT; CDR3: CASSFFGQGLDTQYF
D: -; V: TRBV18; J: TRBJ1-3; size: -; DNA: TGTGCCTCGCAGGAGGGAATCTCTGGAAACACCATATATTTT; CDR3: CASQEGISGNTIYF
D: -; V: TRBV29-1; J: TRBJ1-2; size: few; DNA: TGCAGCGGAGGACAGTACTCATATGGCTACACCTTC; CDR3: CSGGQYSYGYTF
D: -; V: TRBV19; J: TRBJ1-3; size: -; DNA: TGTGCCAGTTTTGAGGGCCGCTCTGGAAACACCATATATTTT; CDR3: CASFEGRSGNTIYF
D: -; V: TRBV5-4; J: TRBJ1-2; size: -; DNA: TGTGCCAGCAGCTCCTCCGGGACAAAGGCCCCTGGCTACACCTTC; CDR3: CASSSSGTKAPGYTF
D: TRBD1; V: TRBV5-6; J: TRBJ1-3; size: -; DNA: TGTGCCAGCAGCAAGGGACAGGGGTTTGGAAACACCATATATTTT; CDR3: CASSKGQGFGNTIYF